The source of this TCR beta chain is a study of T cells in Graves' hyperthyroidism and ophthalmopathy. Study-level results: Ophthalmopathy was separated from stable hyperthyroidism by a 13 V-J model.

This clonotype has ten or more counts. Antigen: not known. Sampled blood dates from first hyperthyroidism diagnosis, and it precedes any ophthalmopathy symptoms. Amplification targeted TCR beta CDR3 regions from RNA transcripts. A first-round RT-PCR of the TCR CDR3 used the HTBI primer set. In TCRdb, the multiplex PCR reads were re-called with MiXCR into one record per CDR3 protein. The data show 550,000 to 650,000 distinct CDR3 sequences, over 11% seen once. The source is a woman aged 25 to 39 with Graves' hyperthyroidism that later progressed to Graves' ophthalmopathy. The specimen was blood.

Here the CDR3 reads CASSHPGDQPQHF. The CDR3 DNA is TGTGCCAGCAGTCACCCGGGGGATCAGCCCCAGCATTTT. J is TRBJ1-5 and V is TRBV7-2; tentative D call: TRBD1 (5 bases). The V gene lost 6 bases and the J gene lost 5 bases, with 11 bases spanning the gap. Germline V lookup: CDR1 SGHTA, CDR2 FQGNSA. This CDR3 spans 13 amino acids.